This T cell receptor beta chain emerged from a study of blood T cell repertoires in COVID-19. Study-wide background: The cDNA or gDNA used as material had been derived from T cells, B-cell-depleted T cells, or PBMCs.

How the authors handled the data: Amplification of reference gene primers was used by the study to estimate nucleated cell counts. Sequenced by immunoSEQ multiplex PCR; TCRdb stores in-frame clones only, minus some. The V and J calls and the clone size are those of that table, but D and trimming were determined from the DNA. The sample contains 300,000 to 400,000 clones, almost 90% of which appear only once. Sequencing input: peripheral blood. The receptor comes from a woman aged 70 to 79 with COVID-19, enrolled during active disease.

The CDR3 region is CASSQEGGADYGYTF. The CDR3 coding sequence is TGTGCCAGCAGCCAAGAAGGGGGGGCGGACTATGGCTACACCTTC. The rearrangement joins TRBV4-2 to TRBJ1-2, with D maybe TRBD1 (6 bases). Deletions cut 0 bases from V and 3 bases from J, with 11 bases between. This CDR3 is built from 15 residues. CDR1 LGHNA and CDR2 YNFKEQ come from the germline V gene.